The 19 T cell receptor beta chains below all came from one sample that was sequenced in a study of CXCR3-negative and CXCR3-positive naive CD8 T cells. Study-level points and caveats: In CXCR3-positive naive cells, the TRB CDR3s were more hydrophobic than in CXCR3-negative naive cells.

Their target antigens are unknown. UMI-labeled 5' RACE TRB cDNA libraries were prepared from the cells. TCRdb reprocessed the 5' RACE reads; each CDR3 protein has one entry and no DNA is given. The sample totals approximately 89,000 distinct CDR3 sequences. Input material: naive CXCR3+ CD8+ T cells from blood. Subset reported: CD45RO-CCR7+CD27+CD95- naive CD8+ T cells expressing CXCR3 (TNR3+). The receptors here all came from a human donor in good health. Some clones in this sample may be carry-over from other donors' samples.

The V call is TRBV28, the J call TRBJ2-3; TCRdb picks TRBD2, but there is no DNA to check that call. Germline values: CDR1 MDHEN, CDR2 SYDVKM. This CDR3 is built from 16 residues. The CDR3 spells CASSFPPTPSTDTQYF.

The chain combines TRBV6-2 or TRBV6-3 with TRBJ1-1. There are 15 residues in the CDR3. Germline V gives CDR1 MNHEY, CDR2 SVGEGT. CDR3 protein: CASSYERAMNTEAFF.

CDR3 sequence: CSARDPDSGADEQYF. The chain carries TRBV20-1 and TRBJ2-7; TCRdb lists TRBD2, though no DNA is available to test this call. Germline V lookup: CDR1 DFQATT, CDR2 SNEGSKA (reference sequence). There are 15 residues in the CDR3.

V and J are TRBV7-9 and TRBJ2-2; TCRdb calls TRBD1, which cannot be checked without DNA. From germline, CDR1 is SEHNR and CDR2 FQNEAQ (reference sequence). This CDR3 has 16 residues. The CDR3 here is CASSFSGGAVSGELFF.

CDR3 sequence reads: CASSYSDREDDEQYF. The chain links TRBV6-1 to TRBJ2-7; TCRdb outputs TRBD1, but without DNA this stays unchecked. In germline, CDR1 is MNHNS, CDR2 SASEGT. There are 15 residues in the CDR3.

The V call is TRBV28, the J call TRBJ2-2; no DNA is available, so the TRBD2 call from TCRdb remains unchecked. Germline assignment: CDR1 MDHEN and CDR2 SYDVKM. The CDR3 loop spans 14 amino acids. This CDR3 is CASRGDLNTGELFF.

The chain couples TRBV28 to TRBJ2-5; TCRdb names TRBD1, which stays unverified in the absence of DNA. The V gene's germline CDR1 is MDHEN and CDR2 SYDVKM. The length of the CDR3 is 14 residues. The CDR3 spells CASSPPGYQETQYF.

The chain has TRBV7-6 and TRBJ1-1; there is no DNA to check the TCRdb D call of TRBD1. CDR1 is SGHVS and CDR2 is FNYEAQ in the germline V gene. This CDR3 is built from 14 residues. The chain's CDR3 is CACSLETGKVEAFF.

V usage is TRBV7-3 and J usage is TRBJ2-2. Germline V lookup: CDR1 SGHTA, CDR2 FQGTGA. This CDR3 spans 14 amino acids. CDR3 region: CASSLISNTGELFF.

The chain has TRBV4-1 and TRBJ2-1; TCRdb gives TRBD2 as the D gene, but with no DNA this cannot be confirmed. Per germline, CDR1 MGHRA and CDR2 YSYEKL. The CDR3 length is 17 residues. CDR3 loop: CASSLTKAGTPYNEQFF.

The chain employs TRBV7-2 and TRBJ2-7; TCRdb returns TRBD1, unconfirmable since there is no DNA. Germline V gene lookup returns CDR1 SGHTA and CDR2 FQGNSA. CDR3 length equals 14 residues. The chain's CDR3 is CASSFPDSHYEQYF.

CDR3 region: CSASLRGTNQPQHF. The chain employs TRBV20-1 and TRBJ1-5. The V gene's germline CDR1 is DFQATT and CDR2 SNEGSKA (reference sequence). This CDR3 has 14 residues.

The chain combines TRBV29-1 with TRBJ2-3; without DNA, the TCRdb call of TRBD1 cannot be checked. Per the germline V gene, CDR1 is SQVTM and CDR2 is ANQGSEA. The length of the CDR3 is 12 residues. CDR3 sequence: CSSSRGGDTQYF.

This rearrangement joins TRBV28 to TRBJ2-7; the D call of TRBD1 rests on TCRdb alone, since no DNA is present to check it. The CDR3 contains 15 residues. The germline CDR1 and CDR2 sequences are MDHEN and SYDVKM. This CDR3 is CASTLTLSPTYEQYF.

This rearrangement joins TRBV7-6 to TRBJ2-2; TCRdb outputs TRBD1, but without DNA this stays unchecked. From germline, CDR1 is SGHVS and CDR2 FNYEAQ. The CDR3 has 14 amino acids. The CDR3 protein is CASSYRGNTGELFF. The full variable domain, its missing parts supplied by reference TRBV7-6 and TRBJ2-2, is GAGVSQSPRYKVTKRGQDVALRCDPISGHVSLYWYRQALGQGPEFLTYFNYEAQQDKSGLPNDRFSAERPEGSISTLTIQRTEQRDSAMYRCASSYRGNTGELFFGEGSRLTVL.

The CDR3: CAISDRDRGHEQFF. The J gene is TRBJ2-1, the V gene TRBV10-3; with no DNA, the TCRdb D assignment of TRBD1 cannot be verified. The CDR3 sequence is 14 residues long. The germline V gene encodes CDR1 ENHRY and CDR2 SYGVKD.

The CDR3 spells CSVRVSYEQYF. The chain carries TRBV29-1 and TRBJ2-7. CDR3 size: 11 residues. CDR1 and CDR2 from the germline V gene are SQVTM and ANQGSEA.

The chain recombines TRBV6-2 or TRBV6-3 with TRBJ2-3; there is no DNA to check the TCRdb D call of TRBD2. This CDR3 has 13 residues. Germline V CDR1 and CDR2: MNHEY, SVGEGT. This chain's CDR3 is CASRRESTDTQYF.

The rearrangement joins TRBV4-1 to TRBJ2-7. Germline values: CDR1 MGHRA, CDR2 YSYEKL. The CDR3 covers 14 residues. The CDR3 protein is CASSQDWVNYEQYF.